Sequencing of this T cell receptor beta chain was carried out in a study of spatial heterogeneity in lung cancer (dated by TCRdb to the late 2010s). A note on the overall study: Beta-chain transcripts were consistently detected in greater numbers than alpha-chain transcripts, which likely reflects a higher abundance of beta-chain transcripts. TCR repertoire features were related to nonsynonymous mutation counts determined by whole-exome sequencing of tumor tissue. TCR alpha and beta repertoires were quantitatively compared across multiple tumor regions, matched nontumor lung and blood in non-small cell lung cancer. In the raw uncorrected reads, each unique combination of TCR and UMI appeared more than ten times on average. In tumor regions, TCR transcript counts showed a strong correlation with a T cell transcriptional module score from matched bulk RNA-seq. At surgery, both alpha and beta chains were TCR-sequenced in about 200 tumor regions, about 64 matched nontumor lung samples and a few dozen PBMC samples. Summary of the overall study and its limitations: Counts of ubiquitous and regional expanded TCRs correlated with counts of ubiquitous and regional nonsynonymous mutations, respectively. Additional single-cell paired TCR alpha and beta sequencing was considered necessary to confirm, at a functional level, the hypothesis that regional TCRs recognize regional mutations. Estimated TCR-seq coverage of tumor T cells was only around 7.1% for alpha chains and about 14% for beta chains. The tumor nonsynonymous mutation count correlated with the number of expanded alpha and beta TCRs within the tumor.

The CDR3 spans 15 residues, from the cysteine through the phenylalanine. Only CDR3 DNA is held: 45 bases, read in frame from base 1. According to the germline V gene, CDR1 reads MDHEN and CDR2 reads SYDVKM. Between the V and J ends, shortened by 6 bases and 1 base respectively, the junction contains 16 bases. The sample's time point label is to be understood as: sample taken at primary tumor resection. The donors were some 72 patients from the lung TRACERx cohort who had early-stage, untreated non-small cell lung cancer. Without any cell sorting, TCR sequencing was performed on whole RNA extracted either from tumor and nontumor lung tissue or from cryopreserved PBMC samples. A patient was chosen for TCR sequencing only when enough RNA was available from at least two tumor regions. Before being selected, tumor and adjacent nontumor lung specimens were reviewed by a lung pathologist. Receptor amplification or capture employed 5' RACE. The sequencer listed for this sample is NextSeq 500. In the TCR library protocol, a unique molecular identifier was attached to each TCR cDNA molecule so that PCR and sequencing errors could be corrected. The original pipeline was this. TCR identification, UMI-based error correction and CDR3 extraction were all carried out with Decombinator tools. TCRs above a frequency of 2 per 1,000, corresponding to the top 1% of the tumor frequency distribution, were defined as expanded. Expanded tumor TCRs statistically deemed absent (corrected P<0.05) from at least one tumor region were classed as regional, and all other expanded tumor TCRs were classed as ubiquitous. Renyi diversity was computed with the R vegan package after each repertoire had been subsampled 100 times to 5,000 TCRs. CDR3 similarity networks were built from amino acid triplet string-kernel similarity, connecting CDR3s with pairwise similarity above 0.82. Through fastp at Q25 and MiXCR, TCRdb rebuilt clones from the public reads, retaining in-frame beta chains. Every distinct CDR3 protein forms one entry, paired with its most common genes and DNA. The V and J calls reflect TCRdb's pipeline rather than the authors' work. In all, the sample holds fewer than 15,000 distinct CDR3 sequences, and approximately 3% of those were seen once. The ten top clones hold roughly 16% of the sample.

This clonotype is considered medium-sized (0.01 to 0.1%). It has no known antigen specificity. No much larger clone exists at a distance of one base, and base qualities are not known. The chain was built from TRBV28 and TRBJ2-7; 6 matching bases give a weak D call of TRBD2. The sequences come from lung tumor tissue, collected at surgery. The source is a male donor with early-stage non-small cell lung cancer. Here the CDR3 is given as CASSFYSGWSYEQYF. The nucleotide sequence is TGTGCCAGCAGCTTTTATAGCGGTTGGTCCTACGAGCAGTACTTC. Outside the CDR3, residues come from the reference TRBV28 and TRBJ2-7 proteins, so the full variable domain is: DVKVTQSSRYLVKRTGEKVFLECVQDMDHENMFWYRQDPGLGLRLIYFSYDVKMKEKGDIPEGYSVSREKKERFSLILESASTNQTSMYLCASSFYSGWSYEQYFGPGTRLTVT.